This T cell receptor beta chain came from a study of cytomegalovirus exposure and HLA in healthy donors (dated by TCRdb to about 2017). Describing the broader study: In an earlier analysis of under 750 of the donors, 250 to 300 Gb of sequence data and 120 million or so unique TCR beta sequences from 150 million to 200 million T cells were reported. An early release that covered several hundred HLA-typed donors contained about 300 gigabases of sequencing data and around 80 million unique TCR sequences. Of the 300 to 400 genotyped donors, 65% to 90% fell in the genetic ancestry cluster associated with self-reported Caucasian donors. The study aimed to test whether signatures of past pathogen exposure could be identified by cataloging public T cell receptors. The T cell repertoires of several hundred subjects were profiled by immunosequencing and related to cytomegalovirus serostatus. Besides the first cohort of approximately 710 subjects, a separate validation cohort made up of 120 different subjects was used. To predict cytomegalovirus infection status, the study combined high-throughput TCR immunosequencing, statistical association of individual TCRs with disease status, and machine learning. A later analysis re-analyzed previously published TCR beta repertoires from hundreds of donors and added high-resolution HLA genotyping to study TCR occurrence patterns. Rather than using new phenotypic data, the later analysis identified candidate immune exposures from TCR beta sequences and from how often those sequences occurred across donors. To decide whether each TCR beta V gene segment behaved as functional or pseudogenic, an earlier analysis of fewer than 750 of the donors relied on high-throughput TCR beta sequencing. Donor age, sex, ethnicity and CMV serostatus were collected together with the repertoire data. Genome-wide SNP genotypes for about 55% of the 666 donors were used in a later genetic analysis, which treated that subset as a discovery cohort. All discovery cohort repertoires had been generated using a single sequencing platform. HLA typing included class I and class II loci at four-digit resolution. The number of donors typed differed by locus, with 629-630 for A, B, C, DRB1 and DQB1, 522 for DQA1, 600 to 610 for DPA1, and 472 for DPB1. Several DR-DQ haplotypes were treated as single units for association and clustering because of strong linkage in the cohort. Among roughly 370 genotyped donors of the cohort, an average of around 240,000 unique TCR beta nucleotide sequences were sequenced per donor, roughly 20% of them non-productive. Results the study describes overall, beyond this receptor: Correlated functional status among segregating V segments might reflect linkage disequilibrium, but an unknown experimental factor could not be ruled out. According to a later analysis, most CMV-associated TCR beta chains appeared to be HLA-restricted, and the HLA associations seemed to be driven largely by CMV exposure. The authors suggested that the approach could potentially be generalized to other disease states and immunological phenotypes. V-gene and J-gene trimming of TCR beta chains was associated with a missense DCLRE1C variant in a later genetic analysis, and the association was replicated in an independent cohort. For the cohort, immune exposure information was limited to CMV serostatus. In a later analysis, HLA-associated TCR beta chains showed more clonal expansion and lower generation probabilities than non-associated chains that were equally common. Presence/absence analyses assumed roughly uniform sequencing depth across donors, an assumption that may not hold. An earlier analysis of 587 of the donors showed that most TCR beta V segments appeared in productive rearrangements either about 90% or about 30% of the time, which broadly matched IMGT annotations. A later analysis associated about 16,000 TCR beta sequences with specific HLA alleles at a false discovery rate of 0.05. In vitro tests confirmed that three of the cytomegalovirus-associated TCR beta chains recognize cytomegalovirus antigens. Most TCR sequences were seen in very few donors, while some public TCRs were found in many individuals. Strong co-occurrence of HLA alleles, especially DR and DQ, made assigning TCR associations to individual alleles difficult. A further reported finding was that TCR beta sequences accurately predicted the HLA-A and HLA-B alleles for most subjects in the first cohort. The study listed 164 TCR beta chains as associated with cytomegalovirus. Some IMGT-functional V segments, including TRBV6-2 and TRBV6-3, could not be distinguished by the 87-base-pair reads and were therefore excluded. In a later analysis, the rate of TCR association differed among HLA loci, with DRB1 alleles having the most associated TCRs and HLA-C alleles having the fewest. Only TCR beta chains were sequenced in this cohort, and the absence of alpha or paired-chain data limited detectable features. A later analysis reported that several top co-occurrence clusters appeared linked to parvovirus B19, influenza, CMV and Epstein-Barr virus. Cytomegalovirus status was reported to be diagnosed by the classifier with high specificity and sensitivity in both the original and validation cohorts. Because HLA typing was unavailable for some donors at each locus, only the typed subset was used in association tests. The sequencing pipeline was judged likely to have produced a cluster of highly shared sequence variants as a technical artifact. According to a later genetic analysis, donors in an Asian-associated ancestry cluster had fewer N-insertions in productive TCRs than the approximately 670-donor mean. Because counts were too low, around 18 rarely observed V segments, including chromosome 9 orphons, were left out of the earlier analysis of approximately 580 of the donors.

This clone was recorded only once. Its antigen is not yet known. Within one base of it there is no much larger clone, and no base qualities were kept. The library was obtained by the immunoSEQ multiplex PCR assay. For the multiplex PCR, a mixture combining 60 forward primers for TCR Vbeta segments and 13 reverse primers for TCR Jbeta segments was used. The CDR3 region of rearranged TCR beta genes was amplified from genomic DNA with a multiplex PCR assay. The Illumina HiSeq System was used to sequence the amplified TCR beta libraries as 87-base-pair reads. The original methods were these. A later analysis tallied roughly 76 million unique TCR beta chains across the 550 to 850 repertoires, and approximately 12 million of those chains were shared by two or more donors. A nearest-neighbor algorithm error-corrected the raw reads and collapsed the reads into unique sequences, merging closely related sequences to remove PCR and sequencing errors. CDR3 sequences were aligned to IMGT reference sequences to assign V, D and J gene segments. Each retained sequence needed at least a six-nucleotide match to both a V gene segment and a J gene segment. A rearrangement counted as productive if the CDR3 had no stop codons and remained in frame with V and J, and every other rearrangement counted as non-productive. Following IMGT convention, CDR3 was defined as the stretch from the second conserved V-encoded cysteine to the conserved J-encoded phenylalanine. The earlier analysis of 500 to 750 of the donors excluded any sequence lacking an unambiguous match to a single V gene segment. An earlier analysis of a few hundred of the donors classified V segments as functional when productive rearrangements were above 56.7% and as segregating when the standard deviation between donors was above 5%. To diagnose cytomegalovirus status from the catalog of TCR beta chain sequences, a statistical classification framework was built. In a later analysis, V and J genes were assigned by comparing TCR nucleotide sequences against IMGT/GENE-DB human TR gene sequences. In a later analysis, CDR3 sequences and most-parsimonious VDJ recombination scenarios were assigned using the TCRdist pipeline. In a later analysis, each TCR beta chain was defined by its CDR3 amino acid sequence together with its V-gene family, and reads without a unique V-gene family were excluded. As a way to deal with suspected cross-contamination and a sequencing artifact, a later analysis dropped over 550 nucleotide sequences that were highly shared and had low generation probability. In a later analysis, a clonal expansion index was calculated for each public chain from normalized within-repertoire ranks of inferred template counts. Generation probabilities in a later analysis came from a VDJ recombination model fitted to out-of-frame rearrangements, and those results were checked against IGoR. Hypergeometric tests were used in a later analysis to score TCR-TCR, TCR-HLA and TCR-CMV co-occurrence, with a repertoire-size bias correction applied to the TCR pairs. False discovery rates were estimated in a later analysis by permuting HLA or CMV assignments 20 times. In a later analysis, co-occurring TCRs were grouped with DBSCAN, and TCRdist sequence similarity was added when clustering was performed within HLA-allele-positive subsets. Repertoires with fewer than 30,000 or more than 120,000 public chains were left out of co-occurrence clustering, as were about 5 repertoires with anomalous nucleotide sharing. The table comes from immuneACCESS by way of TCRdb, which keeps in-frame sequences with V and J called. Part of the clones is missing from these tables; in studies checked, under half for an unresolved V gene and the rest for unknown reasons. From that table come the V and J calls and clone size; the DNA was used to work out D and trimming. The table for this sample lists 150,000 to 200,000 clones; over 60% of them were counted only once. Clones ranked in the top ten supply 3.1% of the sample.

The cohort consisted of 650 to 700 healthy bone marrow donors. At the time of sampling, every cohort member was nominally healthy, though immune exposures that went unrecorded were likely present. The donor was CMV seronegative and belonged to the group of 352 seronegative cohort members. Each donor provided a peripheral blood sample, and peripheral blood mononuclear cells were used for TCR beta sequencing. The Qiagen DNeasy Blood Extraction Kit was used to extract genomic DNA from the blood cell samples. The CDR3 covers 14 residues, taking in both the cysteine and the phenylalanine. CDR3 DNA only is kept here, 42 bases in frame from base 1. The junction carries 13 bases between V and J, which are trimmed by 5 bases and 3 bases respectively. CDR1 and CDR2 are read off the germline V gene as SGHVS and FQNEAQ.

The receptor was derived from a male donor in good health and CMV-seronegative. Recombination joined TRBV7-8 with TRBJ1-2; no D segment can be confidently identified. Sequencing was done on a sample of PBMCs. Read as DNA, the sequence is TGTGCCAGCAGCCCCCAGGCTCCTCACTATGGCTACACCTTC. Its coded protein is CASSPQAPHYGYTF.